The text below deals with one T cell receptor beta chain. The antigen remains unidentified. Sequencing was performed with immunoSEQ multiplex PCR; in TCRdb, only in-frame clones are kept and a portion is missing. Here the sample spans about 39,000 clones, around four fifths being singletons. This sample's time point: cycle 4 day 1 (C4D1), after five to seven weeks of nivolumab. Every patient relapsed after autologous stem cell transplantation, and brentuximab vedotin exposure varied. This sample was included in a study of PD-1 blockade in classical Hodgkin lymphoma. The CDR3 runs to 11 residues. The germline CDR1 and CDR2 sequences are SQVTM and ANQGSEA. V was cut by 5 bases and J by 7 bases, with 11 bases left in between. Study conclusions and caveats: Nivolumab initiated under 1 year post-ASCT led to patient exclusion. What caused the repertoire differences, perhaps disease activity or prior therapy, remains undefined. Unlike CD8+ TCR diversity, which did not rise significantly by C4D1, CD4+ TCR diversity did.

Here the sequenced sample was peripheral blood mononuclear cells (PBMCs), taken before the fourth cycle of nivolumab. The chain uses TRBV29-1 and TRBJ1-2; D not resolved. This clonotype originated in a human donor with classical Hodgkin lymphoma. The CDR3 reads CSVSVSVGYTF. As DNA, the CDR3 is TGCAGCGTTTCGGTTTCGGTTGGCTACACCTTC.